This T cell receptor beta chain is from a study of CD8 T cells in Susac syndrome. The CDR3 has 16 residues. Trimming cost V 1 base and J 1 base; bases outside gene matches: 4. CDR1 and CDR2 from the germline V gene are MGHRA and YSYEKL. Reverse transcription of about 0.45 to 1 ug RNA was carried out with random hexamers. TCRdb re-called the immunoSEQ multiplex PCR reads through MiXCR, storing one row per CDR3 protein. Among about 100,000 distinct CDR3 sequences listed, approximately 95% were seen once. This receptor was identified in a human donor with Susac syndrome. Material: CD8+ T cells from PBMCs. This rearrangement joins TRBV4-1 to TRBJ2-5; 9 nucleotides line up with TRBD2. CDR3 nucleotides: TGCGCCAGCAGCCAAGGTCTAGCGGGATCCCAAGAGACCCAGTACTTC. Translation: CASSQGLAGSQETQYF.